This passage covers 20 T cell receptor beta chains from one sample sequenced in a study of brain T cells in children with intractable seizures. Libraries were prepared by immunoSEQ multiplex PCR; TCRdb keeps only in-frame clonotypes and omits some of them. The sample holds over 95,000 clones, under 95% seen once. The sample in question was peripheral blood, obtained at surgery. The receptors were gathered from a boy younger than two with hemimegalencephaly and intractable seizures.

This rearrangement joins TRBV3-1 (or the pseudogene TRBV3-2) to TRBJ2-7; D is ambiguous. Germline CDR1 is LGHDT and CDR2 is YNNKEL (reference sequence). CDR3 length: 13 amino acids. Trimming removed 0 bases from V and 6 bases from J, with 9 bases in between. The CDR3 spells CASSQEYVREQYF. The CDR3 DNA is TGTGCCAGCAGCCAAGAATACGTCCGCGAGCAGTACTTC.

DNA for the CDR3: TGTGCCAGCAGTGGTTATAACAATGAGCAGTTCTTC. It yields the protein CASSGYNNEQFF. The chain joins TRBV25-1 to TRBJ2-1; D remains unclear. This CDR3 is 12 amino acids long. The V gene lost 4 bases and the J gene lost 5 bases, with 6 bases spanning the gap. CDR1 and CDR2 from the germline V gene are MGHDK and SYGVNS.

This chain joins TRBV27 and TRBJ1-2; tentatively, D is TRBD1 (6 bases). V was trimmed by 5 bases and J by 2 bases, leaving 15 bases between them. The germline V gene encodes CDR1 MNHEY and CDR2 SMNVEV (reference sequence). The CDR3 has 15 residues. CDR3 protein: CASSPINRDNYGYTF. In nucleotides, the CDR3 is TGTGCCAGCAGTCCGATCAACAGGGACAACTATGGCTACACCTTC.

CDR3 sequence (DNA): TGTGCCAGCAGTCCGGCCGGGACAGTGGCCTACGAGCAGTACTTC. Translation gives CASSPAGTVAYEQYF. The chain joins TRBV28 to TRBJ2-7; the match to TRBD1 covers 7 bases. The length of the CDR3 is 15 residues. V lost 5 bases to trimming and J lost 2 bases; unmatched junction nucleotides: 9. CDR1 and CDR2 from the germline V gene are MDHEN and SYDVKM.

V gene TRBV5-1 combines with J gene TRBJ1-6; TRBD1 matches at 9 bases. This CDR3 spans 15 amino acids. Germline V gene data show CDR1 as SGHRS and CDR2 as YFSETQ. V was pared by 3 bases and J by 7 bases, with 5 bases of the junction left unmatched. The CDR3 DNA is TGCGCCAGCAGCTCGACCGGGACAGGGAATTCACCCCTCCACTTT. Translating gives CASSSTGTGNSPLHF.

The CDR3 DNA sequence: TGTGCCAGCAGCTTTAGCAGGGACCCTACCTACGAGCAGTACTTC. This translates into CASSFSRDPTYEQYF. V gene TRBV11-2 combines with J gene TRBJ2-7, with D possibly called TRBD1 or TRBD2 (5 bases each). V was clipped by 3 bases and J by 2 bases, with 14 bases between them. In germline, CDR1 is SGHAT, CDR2 FQNNGV. The CDR3 covers 15 residues. The full variable domain, with the rest looked up from reference TRBV11-2 and TRBJ2-7, is EAGVAQSPRYKIIEKRQSVAFWCNPISGHATLYWYQQILGQGPKLLIQFQNNGVVDDSQLPKDRFSAERLKGVDSTLKIQPAKLEDSAVYLCASSFSRDPTYEQYFGPGTRLTVT.

This CDR3 is CASSPTSGRSRGSYEQYF. The CDR3 DNA is TGTGCCAGCAGCCCCACTAGCGGGAGATCCAGGGGGTCCTACGAGCAGTACTTC. The genes are TRBV7-9 and TRBJ2-7, with 11 bases that match TRBD2. CDR3 length equals 18 residues. V lost 5 bases and J lost 1; bases outside the gene matches: 13. Per the germline V gene, CDR1 is SEHNR and CDR2 is FQNEAQ (reference sequence). Full variable domain (remainder filled in from reference TRBV7-9 and TRBJ2-7): DTGVSQNPRHKITKRGQNVTFRCDPISEHNRLYWYRQTLGQGPEFLTYFQNEAQLEKSRLLSDRFSAERPKGSFSTLEIQRTEQGDSAMYLCASSPTSGRSRGSYEQYFGPGTRLTVT.

V gene TRBV6-5 combines with J gene TRBJ2-1, with 7 nucleotides matching TRBD2. V lost 0 bases, J lost 5 bases, and 1 base stayed unmatched. CDR3 size: 14 residues. CDR1 and CDR2 (germline): MNHEY, SVGAGI. The CDR3 bases are TGTGCCAGCAGTTACTCGGGAGGGGACAATGAGCAGTTCTTC. This codes for CASSYSGGDNEQFF.

The chain employs TRBV15 and TRBJ1-4; maybe TRBD1 (6 bases). The V and J ends lost 5 bases and 7 bases respectively, with 17 bases between them. This CDR3 comprises 15 residues. CDR1 is LNHNV, CDR2 YYDKDF, per germline (reference sequence). CDR3 residues: CATSLWGPAGEKLFF. The DNA for the CDR3 is TGTGCCACCAGCTTATGGGGGCCGGCGGGTGAAAAACTGTTTTTT.

V usage is TRBV5-5 and J usage is TRBJ2-5; TRBD1 agrees at 7 bases. The V gene end was trimmed by 0 bases and the J gene end by 2 bases; junction bases not matched to a gene: 10. Germline lookup yields CDR1 SGHKS and CDR2 YYEKEE (reference sequence). This CDR3 comprises 17 residues. In DNA, the CDR3 is TGTGCCAGCAGCTTGGGGCAGGGGGTTTCATTACAAGAGACCCAGTACTTC. Translation gives CASSLGQGVSLQETQYF. Based on the CDR3 plus reference TRBV5-5 and TRBJ2-5, the full variable domain is DAGVTQSPTHLIKTRGQQVTLRCSPISGHKSVSWYQQVLGQGPQFIFQYYEKEERGRGNFPDRFSARQFPNYSSELNVNALLLGDSALYLCASSLGQGVSLQETQYFGPGTRLLVL.

The chain joins TRBV7-2 to TRBJ2-2; no clear D. V lost 2 bases, J lost 8 bases, and 9 bases lay in between. The CDR3 has 13 amino acids. The germline gives CDR1 SGHTA, CDR2 FQGNSA. CDR3 in amino acids: CASSLLSPGELFF. The CDR3 DNA sequence: TGTGCCAGCAGCTTATTGAGCCCAGGGGAGCTGTTTTTT.

The chain joins TRBV28 to TRBJ2-1; D is ambiguous. Germline V lookup: CDR1 MDHEN, CDR2 SYDVKM. The CDR3 consists of 13 residues. Trimming cost V 11 bases and J 6 bases, with 17 bases left between them. CDR3 in amino acids: CAAKTLGLNEQFF. The CDR3 DNA reads as TGTGCCGCCAAGACCTTAGGGCTCAATGAGCAGTTCTTC. The full variable domain, its missing parts supplied by reference TRBV28 and TRBJ2-1, is DVKVTQSSRYLVKRTGEKVFLECVQDMDHENMFWYRQDPGLGLRLIYFSYDVKMKEKGDIPEGYSVSREKKERFSLILESASTNQTSMYLCAAKTLGLNEQFFGPGTRLTVL.

The genes are TRBV27 and TRBJ2-5, with TRBD2 matching 9 bases. CDR3 length: 14 residues. Germline CDR1 MNHEY, CDR2 SMNVEV (reference sequence). Trimming removed 6 bases from V and 4 bases from J; junction bases left unmatched: 6. CDR3 sequence: CASSRSGSGETQYF. Here the CDR3 DNA reads TGTGCCAGCAGCCGTAGCGGGAGCGGAGAGACCCAGTACTTC.

This clone showed up just once. This rearrangement joins TRBV9 to TRBJ1-1, with 7 bases lining up with TRBD1. Germline V lookup: CDR1 SGDLS, CDR2 YYNGEE. This CDR3 contains 16 residues. V lost 4 bases and J lost 6; bases outside the gene matches: 15. The CDR3 DNA is TGTGCCAGCAGCCCCGCCCGGAGACAGGGTCTCCCTGAAGCTTTCTTT. Its translation is CASSPARRQGLPEAFF.

This clone was observed once. The chain uses TRBV19 and TRBJ1-4; the D is unclear. V was trimmed by 0 bases and J by 3 bases, leaving 11 bases between them. CDR1 LNHDA and CDR2 SQIVND come from the germline V gene (reference sequence). The CDR3 loop spans 16 amino acids. The CDR3 loop is CASSIDRAFSNEKLFF. The CDR3 DNA sequence: TGTGCCAGTAGTATAGATCGCGCTTTCTCTAATGAAAAACTGTTTTTT.

Notes on this clone: An end of the junction differs from the germline gene, which may be a read error. The chain has TRBV3-1 (or the pseudogene TRBV3-2) and TRBJ1-1; a weak D match, TRBD1 (6 bases). CDR1 and CDR2 from the germline V gene are LGHDT and YNNKEL (reference sequence). The CDR3 contains 15 residues. CDR3 nucleotide sequence: TGTGCCAGCAACCAATGGGGGGCAGGGAACACTGAAGCTTTCTTT. Protein sequence: CASNQWGAGNTEAFF.

The rearrangement links TRBV4-1 to TRBJ2-7; D is unclear. V lost 2 bases to trimming and J lost 4 bases, with 12 bases between them. Germline-derived CDR1 and CDR2 are MGHRA and YSYEKL. CDR3 length: 14 amino acids. CDR3 nucleotide sequence: TGCGCCAGCAGCCAAAAGGACGGGCCTTACGAGCAGTACTTC. Translation gives CASSQKDGPYEQYF.

This sequence joins TRBV19 and TRBJ1-5; D remains ambiguous. This CDR3 region has 15 residues. The germline V gene has CDR1 LNHDA and CDR2 SQIVND (reference sequence). V gave up 5 bases and J gave up 0 bases, with 11 bases separating them. The CDR3 DNA reads TGTGCCAGTAGTTCCGTAGGGAATAGCAATCAGCCCCAGCATTTT. It specifies CASSSVGNSNQPQHF. Based on the CDR3 plus reference TRBV19 and TRBJ1-5, the full variable domain is DGGITQSPKYLFRKEGQNVTLSCEQNLNHDAMYWYRQDPGQGLRLIYYSQIVNDFQKGDIAEGYSVSREKKESFPLTVTSAQKNPTAFYLCASSSVGNSNQPQHFGDGTRLSIL.

This chain uses TRBV29-1 with TRBJ2-5; 9 nucleotides match TRBD1. Trimming cost V 6 bases and J 6 bases; bases outside gene matches: 11. The CDR3 loop spans 14 amino acids. The V gene's germline CDR1 is SQVTM and CDR2 ANQGSEA. CDR3 amino acids: CSVPDRGGGKTQYF. The CDR3 DNA sequence: TGCAGCGTCCCGGACAGGGGAGGAGGGAAGACCCAGTACTTC. The entire variable domain, with the rest obtained from reference TRBV29-1 and TRBJ2-5, is as follows: SAVISQKPSRDICQRGTSLTIQCQVDSQVTMMFWYRQQPGQSLTLIATANQGSEATYESGFVIDKFPISRPNLTFSTLTVSNMSPEDSSIYLCSVPDRGGGKTQYFGPGTRLLVL.

The chain couples TRBV5-1 to TRBJ2-5, with 7 bases matching TRBD2. From germline, CDR1 is SGHRS and CDR2 YFSETQ. The J segment lost 3 bases and the V segment lost 2 bases, leaving 4 bases of the junction unmatched. The CDR3 has 14 residues. The CDR3 sequence is CASSFGGSKETQYF. The CDR3 DNA follows: TGCGCCAGCAGCTTCGGGGGGTCTAAAGAGACCCAGTACTTC.